This entry lists 16 T cell receptor beta chains sequenced from one sample in a study of glioma-infiltrating T cells. TCR alpha and beta CDR3 regions were amplified from RNA using iRepertoire nested multiplex PCR. TCRdb processed the multiplex PCR reads anew with MiXCR; each CDR3 protein has one entry. The sample gives about 140,000 distinct CDR3 sequences, roughly two fifths of which show up once; 20% to 25% is in the top ten. The source material was glioma tissue, nonneoplastic brain tissue, or PBMCs (not recorded which). These receptors came from a human donor with low-grade glioma or glioblastoma, undergoing nonglioma brain surgery, or in good health (not recorded which).

About this clonotype: This likely comes from a read error, as the CDR3 has no conserved phenylalanine or tryptophan at its end. The gene calls are TRBV10-3 and TRBJ2-7, with 7 bases identical to TRBD1. CDR3 length equals 13 residues. Germline assignment: CDR1 ENHRY and CDR2 SYGVKD. V lost 0 bases to trimming and J lost 7 bases; unmatched junction nucleotides: 3. CDR3: CAISESTGQEQYY. CDR3 sequence (DNA): TGTGCCATCAGTGAGTCGACAGGGCAAGAGCAGTACTAC.

The rearrangement joins TRBV4-2 to TRBJ1-1; 8 nucleotides agree with TRBD1. CDR1 and CDR2 from the germline V gene are LGHNA and YNFKEQ. CDR3 length: 16 amino acids. Trimming removed 6 bases from V and 1 base from J; junction bases left unmatched: 10. CDR3 sequence: CASRQTGGLGNTEAFF. The DNA for the CDR3 is TGTGCCAGCAGACAAACAGGGGGTTTGGGGAACACTGAAGCTTTCTTT.

Points on this clonotype: An end of the junction does not agree with germline; a read error may underlie this. The chain uses TRBV7-2 and TRBJ1-1; D is unresolved. Germline V gives CDR1 SGHTA, CDR2 FQGNSA. The CDR3 runs to 12 residues. In DNA, the CDR3 is TGTGCCAGCGGCTATACCAACACTGAACCTTTCTTT. The encoded protein is CASGYTNTEPFF.

This chain joins TRBV6-4 and TRBJ1-6, with D possibly TRBD1 on 5 matching bases. The germline CDR1 and CDR2 sequences are MRHNA and SNTAGT. The CDR3 contains 14 residues. Trimming shortened V by 3 bases and J by 10 bases, and 13 bases separated the two germline ends. CDR3 protein: CASSEKGEGSPLHF. In DNA, the CDR3 is TGTGCCAGCAGTGAGAAAGGGGAAGGATCACCCCTCCACTTT.

This clonotype was counted many times. The chain recombines TRBV6-1 with TRBJ2-5; TRBD2 agrees at 9 bases. CDR1 is MNHNS and CDR2 is SASEGT in the germline V gene. This CDR3 spans 14 amino acids. V lost 6 bases to trimming and J lost 3 bases; unmatched junction nucleotides: 5. CDR3 protein: CASSRSGGEETQYF. The DNA of the CDR3 is TGTGCCAGCAGCCGTAGCGGGGGAGAAGAGACCCAGTACTTC.

Only a few counts were recorded for this clonotype. V usage is TRBV27 and J usage is TRBJ2-1; 8 bases match TRBD1. Germline trimming cut 10 bases from V and 5 bases from J; bases unmatched to any gene: 7. The CDR3 contains 13 residues. CDR1 is MNHEY and CDR2 is SMNVEV in the germline V gene (reference sequence). In nucleotides, the CDR3 is TGTGCCACGACGGGACAGGAGAACAATGAGCAGTTCTTC. Protein sequence: CATTGQENNEQFF.

The chain combines TRBV4-1 with TRBJ2-3; 9 nucleotides agree with TRBD1. Germline V gives CDR1 MGHRA, CDR2 YSYEKL. Trimming took 0 bases from V and 4 from J; bases not matched to a gene: 8. The CDR3 extends over 17 amino acids. DNA for the CDR3: TGCGCCAGCAGCCAAGAGGGACAGGGTCAAGTGTCAGATACGCAGTATTTT. It encodes CASSQEGQGQVSDTQYF.

This clonotype was seen more than once but under ten times. The chain combines TRBV6-6 with TRBJ2-7; 7 bases are shared with TRBD2. Germline V lookup: CDR1 MNHNY, CDR2 SVGAGI (reference sequence). CDR3 size: 15 residues. Trimming cost V 2 bases and J 4 bases; bases outside gene matches: 8. CDR3 nucleotides: TGTGCCAGCAGTTACGATGGGACTAATCGGTACGAGCAGTACTTC. Protein sequence: CASSYDGTNRYEQYF.

This clonotype has only a few counts. The chain carries TRBV6-1 and TRBJ1-1; 10 bases align to TRBD1. Germline trimming cut 6 bases from V and 0 bases from J; bases unmatched to any gene: 16. Germline V gene data show CDR1 as MNHNS and CDR2 as SASEGT. CDR3 size: 19 residues. The CDR3 reads CASRSEQSGTGVMNTEAFF. CDR3 coding DNA: TGTGCCAGCAGGTCGGAACAATCGGGGACAGGGGTCATGAACACTGAAGCTTTCTTT.

This clonotype was seen many times. The chain links TRBV7-2 to TRBJ1-1; D remains ambiguous. Germline V gene sequence: CDR1 SGHTA, CDR2 FQGNSA. The V gene lost 5 bases and the J gene lost 4 bases, with 14 bases spanning the gap. The length of the CDR3 is 14 residues. The CDR3 DNA reads as TGTGCCAGCAGCCGCGAGCCGTGGGCCACTGAAGCTTTCTTT. Encoded protein: CASSREPWATEAFF.

The chain employs TRBV20-1 and TRBJ2-5; tentative D call: TRBD1 (6 bases). Trimming removed 5 bases from V and 5 bases from J, with 21 bases in between. Looked up from germline, CDR1 is DFQATT and CDR2 is SNEGSKA (reference sequence). CDR3 length: 15 residues. The CDR3 is CSARPGTWGYETQYF. In DNA form, the CDR3 reads TGCAGTGCTCGACCCGGGACATGGGGTTACGAGACCCAGTACTTC.

This clonotype was counted ten times or more. This sequence joins TRBV7-2 and TRBJ2-3; 7 nucleotides match TRBD2. The CDR3 totals 17 residues. Trimming cost V 2 bases and J 5 bases; bases outside gene matches: 13. Per germline, CDR1 SGHTA and CDR2 FQGNSA. CDR3 in DNA: TGTGCCAGCAGCTTAAGGGATAGGGGAGGGCGAGTAGATACGCAGTATTTT. Translating it yields CASSLRDRGGRVDTQYF.

The rearrangement links TRBV27 to TRBJ2-3; the D is unclear. CDR1 and CDR2 (germline): MNHEY, SMNVEV (reference sequence). Trimming shortened V by 5 bases and J by 9 bases, and 15 bases separated the two germline ends. This CDR3 contains 13 residues. The CDR3 DNA reads as TGTGCCAGCAGTCCCCGGTCCCCATTCACGCAGTATTTT. Encoded protein: CASSPRSPFTQYF.

The rearrangement joins TRBV2 to TRBJ2-7; no firm D call. The CDR3 is 17 amino acids. CDR1 and CDR2 (germline): SNHLY, FYNNEI. V gave up 5 bases and J gave up 0 bases, with 20 bases separating them. CDR3 nucleotide sequence: TGTGCCAGCAGTCCTAAATTGGTAGGTCAGAGCTCCTACGAGCAGTACTTC. Translated: CASSPKLVGQSSYEQYF.

The V gene is TRBV20-1, the J gene TRBJ1-2; D gene ambiguous. CDR3 size: 11 residues. CDR1 and CDR2 (germline): DFQATT, SNEGSKA (reference sequence). V lost 8 bases and J 8 bases, leaving 15 bases between the germline ends. The CDR3 here is CSTWTEIGYTF. As DNA, the CDR3 is TGCAGTACTTGGACGGAAATCGGCTACACCTTC.

This clonotype was counted between two and nine times. At one end, the junction sequence differs from germline, possibly due to a read error. V is TRBV7-2 and J is TRBJ1-1; unclear D gene. The CDR3 sequence is 13 residues long. Germline values: CDR1 SGHTA, CDR2 FQGNSA. The CDR3 nucleotides read TGTGCCCGCAGCTTATTCGGTGGCACTGAAGCTTTCTTT. Encoded protein: CARSLFGGTEAFF.